This T cell receptor beta chain derives from a study of a mutant IDH1 vaccine in newly diagnosed glioma. Study at large: Sex distribution of treated patients was about 62% male and about 38% female; mean age was 40.4 years.

As for this clone: What it binds is unknown.

CDR1 and CDR2 (germline): SQVTM, ANQGSEA. CDR3 size: 12 residues. Trimming shortened V by 7 bases and J by 2 bases, and 8 bases separated the two germline ends. Clones were sequenced by immunoSEQ multiplex PCR, and TCRdb holds only the in-frame ones, with some missing. The sample includes 40,000 or so clones, around 85% of them seen just once. The time point was: week 23, last vaccination. Each dose of the vaccine consisted of 300 ug of mutant IDH1 20-mer peptide, with topical imiquimod. The chain is built from TRBV29-1 and TRBJ2-2; D is uncertain. This clonotype was obtained from a woman in her late teens or twenties with glioma. Some clones in this sample may be carry-over from other donors' samples. The specimen was PBMCs, collected from a glioma patient whose treatment included an IDH1 peptide vaccine. CDR3 residues: CSAAFNTGELFF. In nucleotides, the CDR3 is TGCAGCGCCGCCTTTAACACCGGGGAGCTGTTTTTT.